This is a list of T cell receptor beta chains from one sample in a study of spatial heterogeneity in lung cancer. TCRdb redid the calling of the 5' RACE reads with MiXCR, one entry per CDR3 protein. The repertoire consists of tens of thousands of distinct CDR3 sequences, with 7.5% to 10% occurring once and the leading ten covering about 7.1%. The source was PBMCs, collected at surgery. These receptors all come from a male donor with early-stage non-small cell lung cancer. Each CDR3 is given with its conserved first and last residue. The D gene is left open where the match is weak. Clone size is not always given. Where it is, it says once, few, many or a class for expanded clones.

D,J,V,size,CDR3,DNA
-,TRBJ2-1,TRBV20-1,few,CSASAVYNEQFF,TGCAGTGCTAGCGCTGTGTACAATGAGCAGTTCTTC
-,TRBJ2-5,TRBV18,few,CASSPPGGPGETQYF,TGTGCCAGCTCACCACCTGGGGGACCCGGGGAGACCCAGTACTTC
-,TRBJ2-3,TRBV2,few,CASRPIPDTQYF,TGTGCCAGCAGACCCATACCAGATACGCAGTATTTT
-,TRBJ2-7,TRBV7-2,many,CASSLDHHEQYF,TGTGCCAGCAGCTTAGACCACCACGAGCAGTACTTC
-,TRBJ2-6,TRBV6-2/TRBV6-3,many,CASNPATGLSGANVLTF,TGTGCCAGCAACCCGGCGACAGGTCTCTCTGGGGCCAACGTCCTGACTTTC
-,TRBJ2-5,TRBV21-1,many,CPDGDETQYF,TGTCCGGACGGAGATGAGACCCAGTACTTC
TRBD2,TRBJ2-5,TRBV7-2,few,CASSSQAGGGETQYF,TGTGCCAGCAGTTCGCAAGCGGGGGGAGGAGAGACCCAGTACTTC
-,TRBJ1-6,TRBV5-1,many,CASSRQYGDSYNSPLHF,TGCGCCAGCAGCCGCCAATACGGGGACTCCTATAATTCACCCCTCCACTTT
TRBD2,TRBJ2-1,TRBV20-1,few,CSATGLASYNEQFF,TGCAGTGCTACTGGACTAGCGTCCTACAATGAGCAGTTCTTC
TRBD1,TRBJ1-4,TRBV4-2,-,CASSQDPFHRGNEKLFF,TGTGCCAGCAGCCAAGACCCCTTTCACAGGGGCAATGAAAAACTGTTTTTT
-,TRBJ1-5,TRBV19,-,CASSVRDSNQPQHF,TGTGCCAGTAGCGTCCGGGACTCGAATCAGCCCCAGCATTTT
-,TRBJ2-7,TRBV4-2,many,CASSQRLSYEQYF,TGTGCCAGCAGCCAGAGACTTTCCTACGAGCAGTACTTC
-,TRBJ2-7,TRBV7-2,few,CASRPGLSSYEQYF,TGTGCCAGCAGACCGGGACTGAGCTCCTACGAGCAGTACTTC
TRBD1,TRBJ1-5,TRBV4-2,many,CASSQGQGNQPQHF,TGTGCCAGCAGCCAGGGACAGGGGAATCAGCCCCAGCATTTT
-,TRBJ1-2,TRBV20-1,few,CSARGEVDGYTF,TGCAGTGCTAGAGGGGAGGTCGATGGCTACACCTTC
-,TRBJ2-5,TRBV29-1,-,CSVGFRETQYF,TGCAGCGTGGGCTTCCGGGAGACCCAGTACTTC
TRBD2,TRBJ2-1,TRBV7-2,-,CASSPTSGRRGEQFF,TGTGCCAGCAGCCCTACTAGCGGGAGACGGGGTGAGCAGTTCTTC
-,TRBJ1-5,TRBV7-9,few,CASSLGRDQPQHF,TGTGCCAGCAGCTTAGGACGGGATCAGCCCCAGCATTTT
-,TRBJ1-2,TRBV2,-,CASSEASALYSVSGYTF,TGTGCCAGCAGTGAAGCGAGCGCTCTGTACAGCGTTAGCGGCTACACCTTC
-,TRBJ1-4,TRBV29-1,few,CSVVTGEKLFF,TGCAGCGTGGTGACTGGTGAAAAACTGTTTTTT
-,TRBJ2-7,TRBV20-1,few,CSARDPRVGYEQYF,TGCAGTGCTAGAGACCCGCGGGTCGGCTACGAGCAGTACTTC
-,TRBJ1-1,TRBV29-1,few,CSVEGRRNTEAFF,TGCAGCGTTGAGGGGCGGAGGAACACTGAAGCTTTCTTT
TRBD2,TRBJ2-7,TRBV20-1,few,CSAIAGNYEQYF,TGCAGTGCTATAGCGGGAAACTACGAGCAGTACTTC
-,TRBJ1-2,TRBV27,few,CASSFRATVYYGYTF,TGTGCCAGCAGTTTCCGAGCGACAGTCTATTATGGCTACACCTTC
-,TRBJ2-7,TRBV2,many,CASSDQGRTYEQYF,TGTGCCAGCAGTGATCAGGGCCGAACCTACGAGCAGTACTTC
TRBD1,TRBJ2-1,TRBV12-3/TRBV12-4,many,CASSLTGTGVRDEQFF,TGTGCCAGCAGTTTAACCGGGACAGGTGTTCGGGATGAGCAGTTCTTC
TRBD1,TRBJ1-4,TRBV5-8,many,CASSPRTGREKLFF,TGTGCCAGCAGCCCTCGGACAGGGAGGGAAAAACTGTTTTTT
TRBD2,TRBJ2-1,TRBV29-1,many,CSVEGLAAYNEQFF,TGCAGCGTTGAAGGGCTAGCGGCCTACAATGAGCAGTTCTTC
TRBD2,TRBJ2-7,TRBV7-2,few,CASSLGLASPYEQYF,TGTGCCAGCAGCTTAGGACTAGCGAGTCCCTACGAGCAGTACTTC
-,TRBJ2-7,TRBV5-1,many,CASSQGYEQYF,TGTGCCAGCAGCCAGGGTTACGAGCAGTACTTC
-,TRBJ2-3,TRBV7-9,many,CASSQRETDTQYF,TGTGCCAGCAGCCAACGGGAAACAGATACGCAGTATTTT
-,TRBJ2-3,TRBV10-1,-,CASSDGSSTDTQYF,TGCGCCAGCTCTGACGGGAGTAGCACAGATACGCAGTATTTT
-,TRBJ2-7,TRBV29-1,many,CSAEGSYEQYF,TGCAGCGCCGAAGGCTCCTACGAGCAGTACTTC
-,TRBJ1-1,TRBV6-6,-,CASSLLRGNTEAFF,TGTGCCAGCAGTCTCTTGCGGGGCAACACTGAAGCTTTCTTT
-,TRBJ2-7,TRBV6-2/TRBV6-3,-,CASSPLGPSGEQYF,TGTGCCAGCAGTCCCCTGGGCCCCTCGGGGGAGCAGTACTTC
-,TRBJ2-3,TRBV6-5,-,CASSRSPDTQYF,TGTGCCAGCAGCCGAAGCCCAGATACGCAGTATTTT
-,TRBJ2-3,TRBV6-2/TRBV6-3,-,CASTHSADTQYF,TGTGCCAGCACCCATAGCGCGGATACGCAGTATTTT
-,TRBJ2-1,TRBV29-1,many,CSVEDGGDEQFF,TGCAGCGTTGAAGACGGGGGCGATGAGCAGTTCTTC
TRBD1,TRBJ2-7,TRBV20-1,-,CSATTGVYEQYF,TGCAGTGCTACCACAGGGGTGTACGAGCAGTACTTC
-,TRBJ2-1,TRBV20-1,few,CSARDPGRSYNEQFF,TGCAGTGCTAGAGACCCAGGGCGCTCCTACAATGAGCAGTTCTTC
TRBD1,TRBJ2-2,TRBV5-1,-,CASSPDRAATGELFF,TGCGCCAGCAGTCCCGACAGGGCCGCCACCGGGGAGCTGTTTTTT
-,TRBJ2-1,TRBV20-1,-,CSAPGTFEQFF,TGCAGTGCTCCCGGGACTTTCGAGCAGTTCTTC
-,TRBJ1-5,TRBV3-1,-,CASSQRENQPQHF,TGTGCCAGCAGCCAGAGGGAAAATCAGCCCCAGCATTTT
-,TRBJ1-5,TRBV4-1,-,CASRPTLGNQPQHF,TGCGCCAGCAGACCTACCCTGGGCAATCAGCCCCAGCATTTT
-,TRBJ2-7,TRBV10-3,few,CAISEPEGLVGYEQYF,TGTGCCATCAGTGAGCCAGAGGGACTCGTGGGCTACGAGCAGTACTTC
TRBD2,TRBJ2-3,TRBV29-1,many,CSVVRGGTDTQYF,TGCAGCGTTGTGCGGGGGGGAACAGATACGCAGTATTTT
-,TRBJ2-5,TRBV7-2,-,CASSIERAETQYF,TGTGCCAGCAGTATCGAAAGGGCAGAGACCCAGTACTTC
TRBD2,TRBJ2-2,TRBV6-2/TRBV6-3,few,CASRSTSGRYELFF,TGTGCCAGCAGATCAACTAGCGGGAGATACGAGCTGTTTTTT
-,TRBJ1-5,TRBV7-2,few,CASSLPGRNQPQHF,TGTGCCAGCAGCTTACCAGGGCGCAATCAGCCCCAGCATTTT
-,TRBJ2-2,TRBV6-6,few,CASSYSTYTGELFF,TGTGCCAGCAGTTACTCCACCTACACCGGGGAGCTGTTTTTT
-,TRBJ2-2,TRBV19,-,CASSFHSGELFF,TGTGCCAGTAGTTTCCACTCCGGGGAGCTGTTTTTT
TRBD1,TRBJ2-1,TRBV11-2,-,CASSPGGQGDNEQFF,TGTGCCAGCAGCCCTGGGGGACAGGGGGACAATGAGCAGTTCTTC
-,TRBJ2-2,TRBV28,few,CASSLGAGELFF,TGTGCCAGCAGTTTGGGCGCCGGGGAGCTGTTTTTT
-,TRBJ1-5,TRBV7-9,-,CASSLYRDQPQHF,TGTGCCAGCAGCTTATACAGGGATCAGCCCCAGCATTTT
-,TRBJ1-1,TRBV5-1,few,CASRPALNTEAFF,TGCGCCAGCAGACCGGCTTTGAACACTGAAGCTTTCTTT
TRBD1,TRBJ2-1,TRBV6-1,-,CASSDGTGGAYNEQFF,TGTGCCAGCAGTGACGGGACAGGGGGCGCGTACAATGAGCAGTTCTTC
TRBD1,TRBJ1-2,TRBV14,-,CASSGTATINYGYTF,TGTGCCAGCAGCGGGACAGCTACGATTAACTATGGCTACACCTTC